This entry concerns a single T cell receptor (beta chain). Its antigen is as yet unknown. V lost 3 bases and J 7 bases, leaving 22 bases between the germline ends. Germline CDR1 MNHGY, CDR2 SAAAGT. There are 17 residues in the CDR3. This entry comes from a study of T-cell memory formation after mild COVID-19. Findings of the study overall: Clones shrinking between day 15 and 85 showed a balanced CD4/CD8 split, and those that grew later tilted toward CD4+.

After 5'RACE with constant-segment primers, TCR alpha and TCR beta cDNA libraries carrying sample barcodes and UMIs were obtained. TCRdb called the 5' RACE reads again in MiXCR, with one record for every CDR3 protein. The sample holds about 560,000 distinct CDR3 sequences; roughly 22% are singletons and the top ten take around 8.4%. The clonotype originates from an adult woman who had mild COVID-19 (a few samples of this study predate the infection). Cell type and time point are not known. The sequencing input was PBMCs or a T cell subset sorted from them (not recorded which). This rearrangement joins TRBV6-8 to TRBJ2-4; the D gene is possibly TRBD1 (6 bases). The CDR3 nucleotides read TGTGCCAGCAGTTATGAGGTAATGGGGGCCGGTGAGAACATTCAGTACTTC. This codes for CASSYEVMGAGENIQYF.